This is a list of T cell receptor beta chains from one sample in a study of cytotoxic CD8 clonotypes in ibrutinib-treated CLL. Using immunoSEQ multiplex PCR, the repertoire was profiled, and TCRdb retains in-frame clones only, with some absent. Seen here are about 140,000 clones, about 91% observed once, and the top ten hold less than 14%. This specimen was PBMCs, taken after 12 months of ibrutinib treatment. The source is a human donor with chronic lymphocytic leukemia. Both conserved end residues are part of each CDR3. The order of the fields is V gene, clone size, CDR3 protein. Rows may omit the clone size; those that give it use once, few, many or a size class.

V: TRBV7-2; size: NA; CDR3: CASSSTNGANVLTF
V: TRBV2; size: NA; CDR3: CASRLGGLSYEQYF
V: TRBV5-1; size: NA; CDR3: CASSFSTEALRSDTQYF
V: TRBV2; size: NA; CDR3: CASSGQTYQETQYF
V: TRBV5-8; size: NA; CDR3: CASKLLQEANTGELFF
V: TRBV6-6; size: NA; CDR3: CASRTPGGSVVEAFF
V: TRBV19; size: NA; CDR3: CASSTRETQYF
V: TRBV7-3; size: NA; CDR3: CASSLTGGRSEQYF
V: TRBV7-6; size: NA; CDR3: CASSLVPGQGGNTIYF
V: TRBV7-8; size: NA; CDR3: CASSLGGGGQPQHF
V: TRBV4-3; size: NA; CDR3: CASSQFLGNEQFF
V: TRBV9; size: NA; CDR3: CASSPDVYKGNEQFF
V: TRBV27; size: NA; CDR3: CASSMGQGGYEQYF
V: TRBV13; size: once; CDR3: CASSHRDNEQFF
V: TRBV6-1; size: NA; CDR3: CASTDRSYEQYF
V: TRBV5-1; size: NA; CDR3: CASSPQGSGNTIYF
V: TRBV29-1; size: NA; CDR3: CSVETGDSYGYTF
V: TRBV5-1; size: NA; CDR3: CASSLLGGLSGANVLTF
V: TRBV6-6; size: NA; CDR3: CASSYRDRGQWAFF
V: TRBV5-6; size: NA; CDR3: CASSQSHRQGPGELFF
V: TRBV28; size: NA; CDR3: CASSADRVDEKLFF
V: TRBV5-5; size: NA; CDR3: CASSLTSGRGTGELFF
V: TRBV27; size: NA; CDR3: CASSHPGQGRNEQFF
V: TRBV11-3; size: NA; CDR3: CASSLAGLGGANQPQHF
V: TRBV7-9; size: NA; CDR3: CASTGPSGDSSYNEQFF
V: TRBV10-3; size: NA; CDR3: CAISETSAGDEQYF
V: TRBV27; size: NA; CDR3: CASRDPAYEQYF
V: TRBV29-1; size: NA; CDR3: CSVAQGTAQYF